This T cell receptor (beta chain) was observed in a study of blood T cell repertoires in COVID-19. Study information: Acute and convalescent COVID-19 specimens originated in the United States, Italy and Spain.

TCRdb keeps only in-frame clones here, not all; method: immunoSEQ multiplex PCR. Of around 180,000 clones in the sample, roughly nine tenths are singletons; the top ten hold 2% to 2.5%. Donors were grouped by their self-reported clinical history. With 1 base removed from V and 4 bases from J, the gap between germline ends came to 5 bases. The CDR3 is made up of 13 amino acids. CDR1 is SEHNR, CDR2 FQNEAQ, per germline (reference sequence). Sequencing was performed on PBMCs or T cells enriched from blood (not recorded which). This chain connects TRBV7-9 to TRBJ1-3; no clear D. The sequence came from a middle-aged woman with acute COVID-19. CDR3 nucleotides: TGTGCCAGCAGCTTAGTAGCGGGAAACACCATATATTTT. It yields the protein CASSLVAGNTIYF.